The clone carrying this T cell receptor beta chain was seen a handful of times. Its antigen is not known. Expressed TCRB transcripts got sequenced, as all isolated RNA was reverse transcribed. Here immunoSEQ multiplex PCR was the method, and the copy in TCRdb shows in-frame clones only, minus some. The sample has some 44,000 clones; approximately 56% are singletons. This record comes from a study of beta chain features in type 1 diabetes. Overall study context: All samples combined gave around 98,000,000 sorted cells for examination. Study-wide results and limits: Within patients, naive, central memory and Treg TCRB repertoires seemed more similar than within healthy donors.

Purity exceeding 95% was reached by all sorted populations. The CDR3 contains 17 residues. Germline assignment: CDR1 LNHDA and CDR2 SQIVND (reference sequence). Trimming removed 5 bases at V and 3 bases at J, with 22 bases between. This rearrangement joins TRBV19 to TRBJ1-1, with D perhaps TRBD1 (6 bases). The sequenced sample was Tregs from blood. This clonotype was sampled from a woman aged 18-29 years in good health. Written as DNA, the CDR3 is TGTGCCAGTAGTTTCCCCCAGGCGGGGGGCCGGGACACTGAAGCTTTCTTT. Amino acid sequence: CASSFPQAGGRDTEAFF.